A selection of T cell receptor beta chains follows, all from one sample in a study of radiotherapy plus CTLA-4 blockade in lung cancer. The data were produced by immunoSEQ multiplex PCR, yet TCRdb's version contains in-frame clones alone and is incomplete. Here the sample spans some 15,000 clones, around three quarters being singletons. This material consisted of peripheral blood, taken from a patient treated with radiotherapy plus ipilimumab. The receptor source for this set is a human donor with non-small cell lung cancer whose response to radiotherapy plus ipilimumab could not be evaluated. The CDR3 runs from the conserved cysteine through the conserved F or W. The D gene is left open where the match is weak. The size field is filled for only some rows; it gives once, few, many or a size class.

d_call | j_call | clone_size | v_call | cdr3_aa | cdr3_nt
. | TRBJ2-3 | . | TRBV5-1 | CASSISRTSDGTDTQYF | TGCGCCAGCAGTATTTCCCGGACATCAGATGGCACAGATACGCAGTATTTT
. | TRBJ1-1 | . | TRBV5-1 | CASSLTGGGNTEAFF | TGCGCCAGCAGCTTGACAGGCGGGGGAAACACTGAAGCTTTCTTT
. | TRBJ2-7 | . | TRBV7-6 | CASSLSSPTGTSSYEQYF | TGTGCCAGCAGCTTGTCTTCGCCAACAGGGACGAGCTCCTACGAGCAGTACTTC
. | TRBJ1-2 | once | TRBV2 | CASRELTASHYGYTF | TGTGCCAGCAGGGAATTGACGGCTAGCCACTATGGCTACACCTTC
. | TRBJ1-3 | . | TRBV9 | CASSVGWGSSSGNTIYF | TGTGCCAGCAGCGTGGGGTGGGGCTCCAGCTCTGGAAACACCATATATTTT
. | TRBJ2-7 | . | TRBV5-1 | CASSLGSETSMYEQYF | TGCGCCAGCAGCTTGGGGTCCGAGACTAGTATGTACGAGCAGTACTTC
. | TRBJ2-7 | . | TRBV28 | CASLRGQGAGEQYF | TGTGCCAGCCTGCGGGGGCAGGGGGCCGGCGAGCAGTACTTC
. | TRBJ1-1 | . | TRBV30 | CAWTGSWLAVF | TGTGCCTGGACTGGGTCATGGTTAGCTGTCTTT
. | TRBJ2-7 | . | TRBV5-4 | CASSPPGEGSYEQYF | TGTGCCAGCAGCCCCCCAGGGGAGGGCTCCTACGAGCAGTACTTC
TRBD1 | TRBJ1-1 | . | TRBV5-4 | CASSLGAGGLAEAFF | TGTGCCAGCAGCTTGGGGGCAGGGGGCTTGGCTGAAGCTTTCTTT
. | TRBJ2-5 | . | TRBV5-4 | CASSLVGEETQYF | TGTGCCAGCAGCTTGGTTGGGGAGGAGACCCAGTACTTC
TRBD2 | TRBJ2-1 | . | TRBV30 | CAWSVSNPSGGADEQFF | TGTGCCTGGAGTGTATCAAATCCTAGCGGGGGGGCTGATGAGCAGTTCTTC
TRBD2 | TRBJ2-3 | few | TRBV11-2 | CASSFASGGGRTDTQYF | TGTGCCAGCAGCTTCGCGTCTGGCGGGGGGCGCACAGATACGCAGTATTTT
. | TRBJ1-1 | . | TRBV19 | CASSIGHQNTEAFF | TGTGCCAGTAGTATTGGGCATCAGAACACTGAAGCTTTCTTT
TRBD1 | TRBJ1-2 | few | TRBV29-1 | CSAPGQGSYTF | TGCAGCGCCCCGGGACAGGGAAGCTACACCTTC
. | TRBJ1-5 | . | TRBV9 | CASSVGGQLNQPQHF | TGTGCCAGCAGCGTAGGGGGCCAGCTCAATCAGCCCCAGCATTTT
. | TRBJ2-5 | . | TRBV7-3 | CASSDYGETQYF | TGTGCCAGCAGCGACTATGGAGAGACCCAGTACTTC
TRBD2 | TRBJ2-1 | few | TRBV4-3 | CASSHDGLAGSNEQFF | TGCGCCAGCAGCCACGACGGACTAGCGGGGTCCAATGAGCAGTTCTTC
. | TRBJ2-5 | . | TRBV5-1 | CASTSGQVHKETQYF | TGCGCCAGCACCTCAGGTCAGGTTCATAAAGAGACCCAGTACTTC
TRBD2 | TRBJ2-7 | few | TRBV14 | CASSRRGDEQYF | TGTGCCAGCAGCCGTCGGGGGGACGAGCAGTACTTC
TRBD2 | TRBJ2-2 | . | TRBV7-6 | CASSLWASGGPGELFF | TGTGCCAGCAGCTTATGGGCTAGCGGGGGGCCCGGGGAGCTGTTTTTT
. | TRBJ2-2 | . | TRBV29-1 | CSVESSTGELFF | TGCAGCGTTGAAAGCTCCACCGGGGAGCTGTTTTTT
TRBD1 | TRBJ1-6 | . | TRBV6-5 | CASAQGEGSPLHF | TGTGCCAGCGCACAGGGGGAGGGATCACCCCTCCACTTT
TRBD2 | TRBJ2-2 | . | TRBV19 | CASINGGGQTGELFF | TGTGCCAGTATTAATGGGGGGGGTCAGACCGGGGAGCTGTTTTTT
. | TRBJ1-2 | . | TRBV6-1 | CASRVTFDSWGYTF | TGTGCCAGCAGGGTAACCTTCGACTCCTGGGGCTACACCTTC